This T cell receptor beta chain is drawn from a study of glioma-infiltrating T cells after dendritic cell vaccination. Study-wide context: Treatment, given 2003 to 2012, was autologous tumor lysate-pulsed dendritic cell vaccination.

As for time point: after dendritic cell vaccination, including at tumor progression/relapse. PBMC sampling occurred before vaccination, two weeks after the third dose, and at progression. Findings and caveats of the study: Higher TCR clonality did not directly relate to longer survival.

Comments on this clone: As yet, its antigen is unknown.

CDR1 is SGHNT, CDR2 YENEEA, per germline. This CDR3 comprises 15 residues. V lost 0 bases and J 5 bases, leaving 14 bases between the germline ends. TCRB CDR3 was amplified from 2 ug genomic DNA or less. Profiling relied on immunoSEQ multiplex PCR, and the TCRdb table lists in-frame clones only, not all of them. The table includes roughly 60,000 clones, 86% detected once. Material: blood, obtained after dendritic cell vaccination. The chain uses TRBV11-3 and TRBJ2-7, with a possible D match to TRBD1 (6 bases). This clonotype was obtained from a human donor with glioblastoma. CDR3 DNA: TGTGCCAGCAGCTTAGATCTGGGGGCGGTGCACGAGCAGTACTTC. Protein sequence: CASSLDLGAVHEQYF.